The 32 T cell receptor beta chains below come from one sample, sequenced in a study of cytomegalovirus exposure and HLA in healthy donors. The PCR was carried out with 60 Vbeta primers and 13 Jbeta primers. Generated by immunoSEQ multiplex PCR, the TCRdb table keeps only in-frame clones and is missing some. The listing contains 35,000 to 45,000 clones. Sequences were obtained from PBMCs. The receptor set was obtained from a man in his forties in good health and CMV-seropositive.

This rearrangement joins TRBV6-4 to TRBJ1-5; tentatively, D is TRBD1 (5 bases). V gave up 4 bases and J gave up 4 bases, with 8 bases separating them. Germline lookup yields CDR1 MRHNA and CDR2 SNTAGT. The CDR3 is 13 residues long. The CDR3 DNA reads TGTGCCAGCAGTGGACAGCCGAATCAGCCCCAGCATTTT. It codes for CASSGQPNQPQHF.

V and J are TRBV5-6 and TRBJ2-5; TRBD1 aligns across 7 bases. The end of the DNA aligns better with TRBJ2-7, so the J call may be wrong. The CDR3 consists of 15 residues. Germline V lookup: CDR1 SGHDT, CDR2 YYEEEE. CDR3 in amino acids: CASRKFGTATYEQYF. DNA of the CDR3: TGTGCCAGCAGAAAATTCGGGACAGCCACCTACGAGCAGTACTTC.

The rearrangement uses TRBV19 and TRBJ2-7; 8 nucleotides agree with TRBD1. CDR1 is LNHDA, CDR2 SQIVND, per germline (reference sequence). After removal of 6 bases from V and 6 bases from J, the junction contained 7 bases not matched to a gene. The length of the CDR3 is 13 residues. The CDR3 nucleotides read TGTGCCAGTAGGCCGACAGGGGTATCCGAGCAGTACTTC. Protein product: CASRPTGVSEQYF.

This chain uses TRBV11-3 with TRBJ1-2; the D gene is possibly TRBD1 (6 bases). The germline gives CDR1 SGHNT, CDR2 YENEEA. The CDR3 is made up of 14 amino acids. V lost 0 bases, J lost 3 bases, and 8 bases lay in between. The DNA of the CDR3 is TGTGCCAGCAGCTTAGACAGGGGAGACTATGGCTACACCTTC. This gives the protein CASSLDRGDYGYTF.

V gene TRBV19 combines with J gene TRBJ2-3; D is ambiguous. Germline CDR1 is LNHDA and CDR2 is SQIVND (reference sequence). Between the trimmed V and J ends, which lost 4 bases and 6 bases, there was a span of 8 bases. There are 12 residues in the CDR3. In DNA, the CDR3 is TGTGCCAGTAGTAGAGAGAGGGATACGCAGTATTTT. This encodes CASSRERDTQYF. The full variable domain, rest sourced from reference TRBV19 and TRBJ2-3, is DGGITQSPKYLFRKEGQNVTLSCEQNLNHDAMYWYRQDPGQGLRLIYYSQIVNDFQKGDIAEGYSVSREKKESFPLTVTSAQKNPTAFYLCASSRERDTQYFGPGTRLTVL.

The rearrangement joins TRBV7-9 to TRBJ1-5; tentatively, D is TRBD1 (5 bases). Trimming shortened V by 3 bases and J by 2 bases, and 14 bases separated the two germline ends. The CDR3 is 16 residues long. In germline, CDR1 is SEHNR, CDR2 FQNEAQ (reference sequence). In DNA form, the CDR3 reads TGTGCCAGCAGCTTGGGGGGTGGTGCGGGCAATCAGCCCCAGCATTTT. It is translated as CASSLGGGAGNQPQHF.

This chain joins TRBV6-1 and TRBJ2-5; 9 bases align to TRBD1. The germline CDR1 and CDR2 sequences are MNHNS and SASEGT. This CDR3 region has 13 residues. The V segment lost 6 bases and the J segment 7 bases; nucleotides outside the gene matches: 6. The CDR3 DNA is TGTGCCAGCAGAAGGGACAGGGAGGGGACCCAGTACTTC. Residues: CASRRDREGTQYF.

This chain uses TRBV2 with TRBJ1-2; 7 bases agree with TRBD1. Germline V lookup: CDR1 SNHLY, CDR2 FYNNEI. After removal of 7 bases from V and 4 bases from J, the junction contained 3 bases not matched to a gene. CDR3 length: 12 amino acids. CDR3 amino acids: CASKTGSYGYTF. The CDR3 nucleotides are TGTGCCAGCAAGACAGGGAGCTATGGCTACACCTTC.

The chain couples TRBV5-1 to TRBJ2-7; tentatively, D is TRBD1 (5 bases). The CDR3 totals 13 residues. Trimming cost V 4 bases and J 4 bases, with 12 bases left between them. CDR1 and CDR2 (germline): SGHRS, YFSETQ. CDR3 coding DNA: TGCGCCAGCAGCGGATCACAGGTTTACGAGCAGTACTTC. This gives the protein CASSGSQVYEQYF.

Comments on this clone: Its ends do not fully match the called genes, so a read error is possible. The J gene is TRBJ1-1, the V gene TRBV7-7, with D possibly TRBD1 on 6 matching bases. The CDR3 consists of 13 residues. The germline V gene encodes CDR1 SSHAT and CDR2 FNYEAQ (reference sequence). The CDR3 DNA is TGTGCTAGCAGCTTAGAACAGGGTACTGAAGCTTTCTTT. Translation gives CASSLEQGTEAFF.

J is TRBJ2-2 and V is TRBV5-4; D unclear. The CDR3 is 13 amino acids. Germline CDR1 is SGHNT and CDR2 is YYREEE (reference sequence). V was pared by 7 bases and J by 1 base, with 8 bases between. CDR3 in DNA: TGTGCCAGCGAGGCAGAGAACACCGGGGAGCTGTTTTTT. Its translation is CASEAENTGELFF.

The chain recombines TRBV28 with TRBJ2-7; no reliable D call. Trimming removed 1 base from V and 3 bases from J, with 7 bases in between. The germline gives CDR1 MDHEN, CDR2 SYDVKM. This CDR3 spans 13 amino acids. CDR3 residues: CASSLSPGYEQYF. The CDR3 DNA is TGTGCCAGCAGTTTATCTCCGGGCTACGAGCAGTACTTC. Full variable domain (missing parts from reference TRBV28 and TRBJ2-7): DVKVTQSSRYLVKRTGEKVFLECVQDMDHENMFWYRQDPGLGLRLIYFSYDVKMKEKGDIPEGYSVSREKKERFSLILESASTNQTSMYLCASSLSPGYEQYFGPGTRLTVT.

The J gene is TRBJ2-5, the V gene TRBV5-1; the match to TRBD2 covers 11 bases. Trimming at V came to 5 bases and at J to 5 bases, leaving 11 bases not matched to a gene. The V gene's germline CDR1 is SGHRS and CDR2 YFSETQ. The CDR3 consists of 16 residues. DNA of the CDR3: TGCGCCAGCAGGCAGACTAGCGGGGCCGCGGGGGAGACCCAGTACTTC. This codes for CASRQTSGAAGETQYF.

The chain uses TRBV5-1 and TRBJ1-1; D possibly corresponds to TRBD1 (5 bases). Germline V gene lookup returns CDR1 SGHRS and CDR2 YFSETQ. The CDR3 has 13 residues. V was trimmed by 0 bases and J by 6 bases, leaving 9 bases between them. The CDR3 region has the DNA TGCGCCAGCAGCTTGGCGGACATATCTGAAGCTTTCTTT. As protein: CASSLADISEAFF.

The chain is built from TRBV29-1 and TRBJ2-1; unclear D gene. Germline lookup yields CDR1 SQVTM and CDR2 ANQGSEA. Trimming took off 1 base at V and 4 bases at J, with 14 bases between the two ends. The CDR3 runs to 15 residues. The CDR3 spells CSVEVGASQYNEQFF. In DNA form, the CDR3 reads TGCAGCGTTGAAGTTGGAGCTTCTCAATACAATGAGCAGTTCTTC.

This rearrangement joins TRBV14 to TRBJ1-1; D is undetermined. The CDR3 is 13 amino acids. CDR1 and CDR2 (germline): SGHDN, FVKESK. Trimming stripped 4 bases from V and 6 bases from J, with 12 bases between. CDR3 sequence reads: CASSLVSGAEAFF. The CDR3, as DNA: TGTGCCAGCAGCCTCGTTAGTGGTGCTGAAGCTTTCTTT. Based on the CDR3 plus reference TRBV14 and TRBJ1-1, the full variable domain is EAGVTQFPSHSVIEKGQTVTLRCDPISGHDNLYWYRRVMGKEIKFLLHFVKESKQDESGMPNNRFLAERTGGTYSTLKVQPAELEDSGVYFCASSLVSGAEAFFGQGTRLTVV.

The rearrangement links TRBV7-8 to TRBJ2-1, with D maybe TRBD2 (6 bases). This CDR3 spans 15 amino acids. Germline V gene sequence: CDR1 SGHVS, CDR2 FQNEAQ. The ends were cut back, 6 bases at V and 4 bases at J, with 16 bases in the middle. The CDR3 coding sequence is TGTGCCAGCAGAGCCAAGACTAGAGGGTACAATGAGCAGTTCTTC. This translates into CASRAKTRGYNEQFF. Filled out from reference TRBV7-8 and TRBJ2-1, the complete variable domain reads GAGVSQSPRYKVAKRGQDVALRCDPISGHVSLFWYQQALGQGPEFLTYFQNEAQLDKSGLPSDRFFAERPEGSVSTLKIQRTQQEDSAVYLCASRAKTRGYNEQFFGPGTRLTVL.

This chain links TRBV7-9 with TRBJ2-2; D gene unclear. This CDR3 has 15 residues. Germline CDR1 SEHNR, CDR2 FQNEAQ (reference sequence). Trimming cost V 5 bases and J 3 bases, with 13 bases left between them. DNA for the CDR3: TGTGCCAGCAGCCTAAGGTCCGCGGACACCGGGGAGCTGTTTTTT. It yields the protein CASSLRSADTGELFF. The variable domain in full, completed from reference TRBV7-9 and TRBJ2-2, reads DTGVSQNPRHKITKRGQNVTFRCDPISEHNRLYWYRQTLGQGPEFLTYFQNEAQLEKSRLLSDRFSAERPKGSFSTLEIQRTEQGDSAMYLCASSLRSADTGELFFGEGSRLTVL.

This sequence joins TRBV9 and TRBJ2-1, with D perhaps matching TRBD1 (6 bases). Between the trimmed V and J ends, which lost 3 bases and 10 bases, there was a span of 8 bases. Germline assignment: CDR1 SGDLS and CDR2 YYNGEE. The length of the CDR3 is 11 residues. CDR3 DNA sequence: TGTGCCAGCAGCGGGGGGACAGAGCAGTTCTTC. Translation gives CASSGGTEQFF. The whole variable domain, filled in from reference TRBV9 and TRBJ2-1, reads DSGVTQTPKHLITATGQRVTLRCSPRSGDLSVYWYQQSLDQGLQFLIQYYNGEERAKGNILERFSAQQFPDLHSELNLSSLELGDSALYFCASSGGTEQFFGPGTRLTVL.

The chain couples TRBV27 to TRBJ2-7; tentatively, D is TRBD1 (5 bases). The CDR3 contains 16 residues. CDR1 is MNHEY and CDR2 is SMNVEV in the germline V gene (reference sequence). V gave up 4 bases and J gave up 2 bases, with 18 bases separating them. The CDR3 DNA reads as TGTGCCAGCAGTTCGTACACAGGCCTGGGCCCCTACGAGCAGTACTTC. Translating it yields CASSSYTGLGPYEQYF.

This chain joins TRBV2 and TRBJ2-7, with D possibly TRBD2 on 5 matching bases. This CDR3 comprises 15 residues. Germline CDR1 and CDR2: SNHLY and FYNNEI. Between the trimmed V and J ends, which lost 4 bases and 2 bases, there was a span of 15 bases. As DNA, the CDR3 is TGTGCCAGCAGTGCTGGGATGGACTCCCCCTACGAGCAGTACTTC. This gives the protein CASSAGMDSPYEQYF.

This sequence joins TRBV7-6 and TRBJ2-1, with 9 positions matching TRBD1. V was clipped by 5 bases and J by 6 bases; unmatched bases: 5. This CDR3 has 14 residues. Per the germline V gene, CDR1 is SGHVS and CDR2 is FNYEAQ. The CDR3 region has the DNA TGTGCCAGCAGCCGGGACAGGGACAGCAATGAGCAGTTCTTC. Protein product: CASSRDRDSNEQFF.

V is TRBV27 and J is TRBJ2-3; D remains ambiguous. CDR1 and CDR2 (germline): MNHEY, SMNVEV (reference sequence). The CDR3 totals 12 residues. V was cut by 5 bases and J by 2 bases, with 5 bases left in between. The CDR3 protein is CASSRLTDTQYF. The DNA of the CDR3 is TGTGCCAGCAGTCGACTCACAGATACGCAGTATTTT.

Here the CDR3 reads CASIHPPELGTDTQYF. CDR3 sequence (DNA): TGTGCCAGCATCCACCCCCCCGAGTTGGGCACAGATACGCAGTATTTT. The chain couples TRBV28 to TRBJ2-3; no reliable D call. CDR1 and CDR2 (germline): MDHEN, SYDVKM. This CDR3 region has 16 residues. The V and J ends lost 7 bases and 1 base respectively, with 18 bases between them.

The rearrangement uses TRBV4-1 and TRBJ2-7, with TRBD1 matching over 8 bases. V shed 3 bases and J 1 base; nucleotides not matched to a gene: 8. The germline V gene has CDR1 MGHRA and CDR2 YSYEKL. The CDR3 totals 16 residues. CDR3: CASSHSPGQVSYEQYF. In DNA, the CDR3 is TGCGCCAGCAGCCATTCCCCGGGACAGGTATCCTACGAGCAGTACTTC.

The chain carries TRBV19 and TRBJ2-7; 7 bases align to TRBD1. Trimming at V came to 4 bases and at J to 0 bases, leaving 0 bases not matched to a gene. The germline gives CDR1 LNHDA, CDR2 SQIVND (reference sequence). This CDR3 region has 13 residues. DNA for the CDR3: TGTGCCAGTAGTAGGGACAGCTCCTACGAGCAGTACTTC. This codes for CASSRDSSYEQYF.

This sequence joins TRBV2 and TRBJ2-1, with 7 nucleotides matching TRBD1. The CDR3 spans 11 residues. Per the germline V gene, CDR1 is SNHLY and CDR2 is FYNNEI. The V and J ends lost 6 bases and 9 bases, in that order; junction bases with no gene match: 2. The CDR3 spells CASRPGGEQFF. The DNA of the CDR3 is TGTGCCAGCAGGCCAGGGGGTGAGCAGTTCTTC.

The chain links TRBV6-1 to TRBJ1-2, with D possibly TRBD1 on 6 matching bases. The CDR3 totals 13 residues. V was pared by 6 bases and J by 7 bases, with 15 bases between. Germline CDR1 is MNHNS and CDR2 is SASEGT. DNA of the CDR3: TGTGCCAGCAGAACCCAAGGGGGTTCTGGCTACACCTTC. Its translation: CASRTQGGSGYTF.

J is TRBJ2-1 and V is TRBV27; 12 bases are a match to TRBD2. Germline-derived CDR1 and CDR2 are MNHEY and SMNVEV (reference sequence). J lost 4 bases, V lost 7 bases, and 5 bases had no gene match. The CDR3 loop spans 15 amino acids. CDR3: CASTLGLAGYNEQFF. CDR3 coding DNA: TGTGCCAGCACCCTGGGACTAGCGGGTTACAATGAGCAGTTCTTC.

The rearrangement uses TRBV7-9 and TRBJ2-1, with 8 bases lining up with TRBD2. The V gene end was trimmed by 5 bases and the J gene end by 1 base; junction bases not matched to a gene: 4. The CDR3 contains 15 residues. CDR1 and CDR2 (germline): SEHNR, FQNEAQ (reference sequence). CDR3 sequence (DNA): TGTGCCAGCAGCCCACTAGCGGTGTCCTACAATGAGCAGTTCTTC. As protein: CASSPLAVSYNEQFF. Full variable domain (outside the CDR3, taken from reference TRBV7-9 and TRBJ2-1): DTGVSQNPRHKITKRGQNVTFRCDPISEHNRLYWYRQTLGQGPEFLTYFQNEAQLEKSRLLSDRFSAERPKGSFSTLEIQRTEQGDSAMYLCASSPLAVSYNEQFFGPGTRLTVL.

With regard to this clone: An end of the junction does not agree with germline; a read error may underlie this. This chain links TRBV7-7 with TRBJ2-1; 10 bases map to TRBD2. CDR3 length: 14 residues. Germline V gives CDR1 SSHAT, CDR2 FNYEAQ (reference sequence). The CDR3 sequence is CASSPGLAANEQFF. CDR3 DNA sequence: TGTGCTAGCAGCCCCGGACTAGCGGCTAATGAGCAGTTCTTC.

The CDR3 sequence: CASSQASGSGANVLTF. The CDR3 bases are TGCGCCAGCAGCCAAGCTAGCGGCTCTGGGGCCAACGTCCTGACTTTC. The chain links TRBV4-3 to TRBJ2-6; 7 positions match TRBD2. Germline CDR1 is LGHNA and CDR2 is YSLEER. V gave up 1 base and J gave up 0 bases; unmatched junction bases: 0. The CDR3 is 16 amino acids.